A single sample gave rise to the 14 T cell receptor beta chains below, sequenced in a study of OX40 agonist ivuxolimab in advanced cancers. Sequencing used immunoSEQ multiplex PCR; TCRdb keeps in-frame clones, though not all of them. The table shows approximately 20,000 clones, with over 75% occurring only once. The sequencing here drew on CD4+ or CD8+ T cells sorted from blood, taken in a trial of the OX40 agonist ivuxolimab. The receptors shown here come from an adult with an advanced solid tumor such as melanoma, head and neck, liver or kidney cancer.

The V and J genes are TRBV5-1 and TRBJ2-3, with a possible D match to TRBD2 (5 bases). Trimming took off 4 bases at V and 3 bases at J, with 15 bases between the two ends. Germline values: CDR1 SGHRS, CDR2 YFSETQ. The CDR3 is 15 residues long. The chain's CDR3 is CASSPQEPGTDTQYF. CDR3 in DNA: TGCGCCAGCAGCCCACAAGAACCGGGGACAGATACGCAGTATTTT.

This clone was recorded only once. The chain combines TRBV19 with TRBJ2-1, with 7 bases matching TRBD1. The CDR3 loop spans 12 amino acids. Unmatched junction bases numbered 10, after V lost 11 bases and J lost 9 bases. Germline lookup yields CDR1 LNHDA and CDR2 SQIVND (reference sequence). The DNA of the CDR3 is TGTGCCTCCGTGGCAGGGGGTAGTGAGCAGTTCTTC. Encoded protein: CASVAGGSEQFF.

The CDR3 loop is CASSLDSAGSSYEQYF. CDR3 nucleotide sequence: TGTGCCAGCAGCTTAGATTCGGCGGGGAGCTCCTACGAGCAGTACTTC. The V call is TRBV11-2, the J call TRBJ2-7; D is possibly TRBD2 (6 bases). The CDR3 sequence is 16 residues long. Germline-derived CDR1 and CDR2 are SGHAT and FQNNGV. Trimming removed 0 bases at V and 0 bases at J, with 12 bases between.

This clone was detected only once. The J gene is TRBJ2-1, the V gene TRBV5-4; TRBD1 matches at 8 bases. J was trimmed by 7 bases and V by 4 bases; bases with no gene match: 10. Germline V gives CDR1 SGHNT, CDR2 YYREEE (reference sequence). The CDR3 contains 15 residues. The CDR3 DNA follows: TGTGCCAGCAGCCCTGGACAGGGACTTGCTAATGAGCAGTTCTTC. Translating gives CASSPGQGLANEQFF.

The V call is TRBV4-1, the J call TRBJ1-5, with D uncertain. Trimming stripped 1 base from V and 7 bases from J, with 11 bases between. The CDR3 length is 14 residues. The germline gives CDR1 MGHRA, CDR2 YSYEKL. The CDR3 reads CASSQVLGLQPQHF. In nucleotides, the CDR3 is TGCGCCAGCAGCCAAGTTTTAGGCTTACAGCCCCAGCATTTT.

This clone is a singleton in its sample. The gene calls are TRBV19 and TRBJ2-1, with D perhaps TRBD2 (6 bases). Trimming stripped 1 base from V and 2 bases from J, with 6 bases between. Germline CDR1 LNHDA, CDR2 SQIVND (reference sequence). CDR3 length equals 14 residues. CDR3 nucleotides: TGTGCCAGTAGTATAGGGGGGGCCTACAATGAGCAGTTCTTC. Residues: CASSIGGAYNEQFF. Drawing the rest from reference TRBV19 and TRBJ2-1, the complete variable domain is DGGITQSPKYLFRKEGQNVTLSCEQNLNHDAMYWYRQDPGQGLRLIYYSQIVNDFQKGDIAEGYSVSREKKESFPLTVTSAQKNPTAFYLCASSIGGAYNEQFFGPGTRLTVL.

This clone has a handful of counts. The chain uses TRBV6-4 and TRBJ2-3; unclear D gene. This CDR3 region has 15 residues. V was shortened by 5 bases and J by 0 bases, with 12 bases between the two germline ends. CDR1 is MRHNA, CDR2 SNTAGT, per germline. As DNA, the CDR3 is TGTGCCAGCAGTAGCTCCACCTCTAGCACAGATACGCAGTATTTT. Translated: CASSSSTSSTDTQYF.

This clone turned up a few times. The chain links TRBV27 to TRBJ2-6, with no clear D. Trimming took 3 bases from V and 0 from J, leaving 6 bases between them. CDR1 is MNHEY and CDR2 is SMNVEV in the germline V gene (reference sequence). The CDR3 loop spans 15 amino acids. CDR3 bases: TGTGCCAGCAGTTTGTCCGACTCTGGGGCCAACGTCCTGACTTTC. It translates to CASSLSDSGANVLTF.

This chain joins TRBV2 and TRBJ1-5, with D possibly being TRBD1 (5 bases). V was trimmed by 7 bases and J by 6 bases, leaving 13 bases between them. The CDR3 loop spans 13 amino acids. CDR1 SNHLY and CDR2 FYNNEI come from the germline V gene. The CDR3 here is CASIVGTGQPQHF. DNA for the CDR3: TGTGCCAGCATAGTAGGGACGGGTCAGCCCCAGCATTTT.

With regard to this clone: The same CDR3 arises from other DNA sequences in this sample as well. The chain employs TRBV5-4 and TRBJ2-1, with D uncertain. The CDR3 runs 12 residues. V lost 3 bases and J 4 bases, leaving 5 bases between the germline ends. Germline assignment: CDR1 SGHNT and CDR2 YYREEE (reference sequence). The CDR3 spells CASSWGYNEQFF. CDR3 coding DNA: TGTGCCAGCAGCTGGGGTTACAATGAGCAGTTCTTC.

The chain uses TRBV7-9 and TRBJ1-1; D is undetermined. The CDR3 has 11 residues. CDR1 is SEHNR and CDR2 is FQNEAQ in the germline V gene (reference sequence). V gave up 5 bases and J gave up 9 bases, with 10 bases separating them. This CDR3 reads CASSPPPKAFF. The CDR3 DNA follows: TGTGCCAGCAGCCCGCCCCCCAAAGCTTTCTTT.

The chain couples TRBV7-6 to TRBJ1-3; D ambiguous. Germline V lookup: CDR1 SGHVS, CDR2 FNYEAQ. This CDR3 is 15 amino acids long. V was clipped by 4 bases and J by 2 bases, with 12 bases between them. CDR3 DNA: TGTGCCAGCAGCTCTTCCCAGGATACTGGAAACACCATATATTTT. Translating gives CASSSSQDTGNTIYF.

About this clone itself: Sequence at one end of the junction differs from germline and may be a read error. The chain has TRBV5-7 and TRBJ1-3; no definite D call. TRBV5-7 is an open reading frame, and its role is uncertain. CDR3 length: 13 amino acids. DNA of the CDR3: TGTGCCAGCAGATACAGTGTCTGGAAACACCATATATTT. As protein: CASRYSVWKHHIF.

In DNA form, the CDR3 reads TGTGCCAGCTCAGCCGACAGGGGTACTGAAGCTTTCTTT. Amino acid sequence: CASSADRGTEAFF. This rearrangement joins TRBV18 to TRBJ1-1; 8 nucleotides agree with TRBD1. The CDR3 runs 13 residues. Germline assignment: CDR1 KGHSH and CDR2 LQKENI. The ends lost 5 bases at V and 5 bases at J; junction bases unmatched: 4.